This TCR beta chain was sequenced during a study of neurological immune-mediated disorders. One entry per CDR3 protein, called by TCRdb with MiXCR from the 5' RACE reads. Among approximately 49,000 distinct CDR3 sequences listed, 9% to 10% were seen once. The length of the CDR3 is 12 residues. Trimming took 11 bases from V and 5 from J, leaving 13 bases between them. Time point noted: longitudinal time-point 1 (baseline). Individuals who volunteered at a blood bank located in Maryland, USA, made up the group of healthy controls. This clonotype was detected ten times or more. Sequenced input: PBMCs. The chain couples TRBV12-3 or TRBV12-4 to TRBJ1-5; D is possibly TRBD1 (5 bases). The TCR comes from a woman aged 40 to 50 in good health. The DNA for the CDR3 is TGTGCCTCCGGGCAAGGGGATCAGCCCCAGCATTTT. Translation: CASGQGDQPQHF.